This is a list of T cell receptor beta chains from one sample in a study of ipilimumab plus nivolumab after autologous stem cell transplantation. Libraries were prepared by immunoSEQ multiplex PCR; TCRdb keeps only in-frame clonotypes and omits some of them. The sample consists of more than 13,000 clones, around 79% of them appearing once. This specimen was PBMCs, taken in a trial of ipilimumab plus nivolumab as post-transplant consolidation. The source is a male donor with primary mediastinal lymphoma. The CDR3 runs from the conserved cysteine through the conserved F or W. The D gene is left open where the match is weak. Clone size is given for some rows only: seen once, a few or many times, or a class if the clone is expanded.

j_call,v_call,d_call,clone_size,cdr3_aa,cdr3_nt
TRBJ1-2,TRBV28,.,.,CASSFRGEGGGYTF,TGTGCCAGCAGTTTTCGGGGAGAAGGAGGAGGCTACACCTTC
TRBJ2-7,TRBV19,.,.,CASSPTPNPNYEQYF,TGTGCCAGTAGCCCCACCCCTAACCCAAACTACGAGCAGTACTTC
TRBJ1-1,TRBV29-1,.,.,CSVHRDTAMNTEAFF,TGCAGCGTGCACCGGGACACTGCCATGAACACTGAAGCTTTCTTT
TRBJ2-3,TRBV14,TRBD2,.,CASSHYRLAGGLDTQYF,TGTGCCAGCAGCCACTATCGACTAGCGGGGGGTTTGGATACGCAGTATTTT
TRBJ1-4,TRBV19,TRBD1,.,CASSIRTGSVTNEKLFF,TGTGCCAGTAGTATACGGACAGGGTCCGTTACTAATGAAAAACTGTTTTTT
TRBJ2-7,TRBV6-5,TRBD1,.,CASSRQGYEQYF,TGTGCCAGCAGTCGACAGGGTTACGAGCAGTACTTC
TRBJ2-3,TRBV7-9,.,.,CASSLRQGTPDTQYF,TGTGCCAGCAGTTTGCGGCAGGGGACCCCGGATACGCAGTATTTT
TRBJ2-7,TRBV7-6,.,.,CASSTVLGTPGYF,TGTGCCAGCAGCACCGTTCTGGGGACCCCGGGGTACTTC
TRBJ1-1,TRBV4-1,.,.,CASSQQGRDRAFF,TGCGCCAGCAGCCAACAGGGCAGGGACCGTGCTTTCTTT
TRBJ2-1,TRBV9,TRBD2,.,CASSTLLAGGGDEQFF,TGTGCCAGCAGCACCTTACTAGCGGGAGGGGGAGATGAGCAGTTCTTC
TRBJ1-2,TRBV28,.,.,CASSFHGGYTF,TGTGCCAGCAGTTTCCACGGGGGCTACACCTTC
TRBJ2-3,TRBV11-2,.,.,CASSPSTDTQYF,TGTGCCAGCAGCCCAAGCACAGATACGCAGTATTTT
TRBJ1-5,TRBV6-5,.,.,CATGRDNSMEPQHF,TGTGCCACCGGCCGGGACAACTCAATGGAGCCCCAGCATTTT
TRBJ2-1,TRBV27,.,.,CASNGGPYNEQFF,TGTGCCAGCAACGGGGGCCCCTACAATGAGCAGTTCTTC
TRBJ2-1,TRBV5-6,TRBD2,.,CASSRLAGSYNEQFF,TGTGCCAGCAGCAGACTAGCGGGATCCTACAATGAGCAGTTCTTC
TRBJ1-4,TRBV5-1,.,.,CASSAPGPGEKLFF,TGCGCCAGCAGCGCACCGGGACCAGGTGAAAAACTGTTTTTT
TRBJ1-1,TRBV29-1,.,.,CSVEDRRDTEAFF,TGCAGCGTTGAGGATCGCAGGGACACTGAAGCTTTCTTT
TRBJ1-3,TRBV19,.,.,CASTRASRGTISGNTIYF,TGTGCCAGTACCCGGGCATCCCGAGGAACAATTTCTGGAAACACCATATATTTT
TRBJ2-3,TRBV9,.,once,CASSVEGGTQYF,TGTGCCAGCAGCGTAGAGGGAGGCACGCAGTATTTT
TRBJ1-1,TRBV7-2,.,.,CASSLGAGLNTEAFF,TGTGCCAGCAGCTTAGGTGCAGGTCTGAACACTGAAGCTTTCTTT
TRBJ2-3,TRBV28,TRBD2,.,CASSSRIRLAGMPDTQYF,TGTGCCAGCAGTTCCCGGATACGACTAGCGGGGATGCCAGATACGCAGTATTTT
TRBJ2-5,TRBV11-2,TRBD2,.,CASSLERLAEAQYF,TGTGCCAGCAGCTTAGAACGACTAGCGGAGGCCCAGTACTTC
TRBJ2-4,TRBV28,TRBD1,.,CASSLGQGGNIQYF,TGTGCCAGCAGTTTAGGACAGGGGGGTAACATTCAGTACTTC
TRBJ2-5,TRBV11-2,.,.,CASSLDFGVQETQYF,TGTGCCAGCAGCTTAGATTTCGGGGTTCAAGAGACCCAGTACTTC
TRBJ1-1,TRBV6-5,TRBD1,.,CASRPGQLNTEAFF,TGTGCCAGCAGGCCGGGACAGCTGAACACTGAAGCTTTCTTT
TRBJ1-1,TRBV27,.,.,CASTRGVNTEAFF,TGTGCCAGCACTCGTGGTGTGAACACTGAAGCTTTCTTT
TRBJ2-7,TRBV4-1,TRBD1,few,CASSQGRDRSYEQYF,TGCGCCAGCAGCCAAGGTCGGGACAGATCCTACGAGCAGTACTTC
TRBJ2-2,TRBV28,TRBD1,.,CASSPSTGAGELFF,TGTGCCAGCAGTCCCTCGACAGGGGCCGGGGAGCTGTTTTTT
TRBJ1-2,TRBV21-1,.,.,CASSLGLGDRVYGYTF,TGTGCCAGCAGCCTTGGGTTGGGGGACAGGGTCTATGGCTACACCTTC
TRBJ2-5,TRBV7-2,TRBD1,.,CASSLGDRVVTQYF,TGTGCCAGCAGCTTAGGCGACAGGGTGGTGACCCAGTACTTC
TRBJ2-3,TRBV5-1,.,.,CASSLGRSTDTQYF,TGCGCCAGCAGCTTGGGACGGAGCACAGATACGCAGTATTTT
TRBJ2-5,TRBV7-8,.,.,CASFWGGAPETQYF,TGTGCCAGCTTTTGGGGGGGGGCGCCAGAGACCCAGTACTTC
TRBJ2-5,TRBV5-4,.,.,CASSSPGRHRQETQYF,TGTGCCAGCAGCTCCCCTGGCCGACACCGGCAAGAGACCCAGTACTTC
TRBJ1-1,TRBV5-5,.,.,CASSPQRRGRGSTEAFF,TGTGCCAGCAGCCCCCAGAGGAGGGGGAGGGGTAGCACTGAAGCTTTCTTT
TRBJ2-3,TRBV10-3,TRBD2,.,CATQLLAGGPTDTQYF,TGTGCCACCCAGCTACTAGCGGGAGGACCCACAGATACGCAGTATTTT
TRBJ1-5,TRBV2,TRBD1,.,CASSSGTGFQPQHF,TGTGCCAGCAGTTCCGGGACAGGGTTTCAGCCCCAGCATTTT
TRBJ2-3,TRBV2,TRBD2,once,CASSEAFPTSGFTDTQYF,TGTGCCAGCAGTGAAGCCTTCCCGACTAGCGGTTTCACAGATACGCAGTATTTT
TRBJ1-4,TRBV7-3,TRBD1,.,CASSLSGPPGGNEKLFF,TGTGCCAGCAGCTTAAGTGGGCCGCCAGGGGGCAATGAAAAACTGTTTTTT
TRBJ1-5,TRBV5-3,TRBD1,few,CARSWDRQPQHF,TGTGCCAGAAGCTGGGACAGGCAGCCCCAGCATTTT
TRBJ1-2,TRBV4-1,.,.,CASSQDRIYYGYTF,TGCGCCAGCAGCCAAGATAGGATTTACTATGGCTACACCTTC
TRBJ1-5,TRBV5-5,TRBD1,.,CASSRTGGDSNQPQHF,TGTGCCAGCAGCAGAACAGGGGGCGATAGCAATCAGCCCCAGCATTTT
TRBJ2-4,TRBV7-9,TRBD1,few,CASSFGDRGGLAKNIQYF,TGTGCCAGCAGCTTTGGGGACAGGGGTGGACTAGCCAAAAACATTCAGTACTTC
TRBJ2-5,TRBV5-4,.,once,CASSLGQTYNQETQYF,TGTGCCAGCAGCTTGGGCCAGACATACAACCAAGAGACCCAGTACTTC
TRBJ1-6,TRBV11-2,.,.,CASSHTGSPLHF,TGTGCCAGCAGCCATACGGGTTCACCCCTCCACTTT
TRBJ2-3,TRBV27,TRBD2,few,CASSSPGLAGTTDTQYF,TGTGCCAGCAGCTCACCGGGACTAGCGGGGACCACAGATACGCAGTATTTT
TRBJ2-4,TRBV23-1,.,once,CASSLRTEGKLAKNIQYF,TGCGCCAGCAGTCTTCGGACAGAAGGGAAACTAGCCAAAAACATTCAGTACTTC
TRBJ2-2,TRBV6-5,.,.,CASSDTNTGELFF,TGTGCCAGCAGTGACACCAACACCGGGGAGCTGTTTTTT
TRBJ2-5,TRBV19,.,.,CASSSSGQETQYF,TGTGCCAGTAGTTCAAGCGGCCAAGAGACCCAGTACTTC
TRBJ2-5,TRBV7-9,TRBD2,few,CASSLGSREAQETQYF,TGTGCCAGCAGCTTAGGCTCACGGGAGGCCCAAGAGACCCAGTACTTC
TRBJ2-5,TRBV9,.,.,CASSVQGGQETQYF,TGTGCCAGCAGCGTACAGGGGGGGCAAGAGACCCAGTACTTC
TRBJ1-2,TRBV5-4,TRBD1,.,CASSLGATGTDGYTF,TGTGCCAGCAGCTTGGGGGCGACAGGGACTGACGGCTACACCTTC
TRBJ1-5,TRBV21-1,.,.,CASSTKKGVARPYSNQPQHF,TGTGCCAGCAGCACCAAAAAGGGGGTGGCACGGCCTTATAGCAATCAGCCCCAGCATTTT
TRBJ2-7,TRBV4-1,.,.,CASSQEVWTYEQYF,TGCGCCAGCAGCCAAGAGGTCTGGACCTACGAGCAGTACTTC
TRBJ1-2,TRBV6-5,.,.,CASTSSKGYGYTF,TGTGCCAGCACAAGCTCAAAGGGCTATGGCTACACCTTC